The 5 T cell receptor beta chains given below trace back to one sample, sequenced in a study of human T cells and chemical hapten exposure. MiXCR was run by TCRdb on the RACE reads, yielding one entry per CDR3 protein. Here the sample spans 80,000 to 100,000 distinct CDR3 sequences, approximately 9.7% being singletons. The time point is: healthy volunteer bleed at 2 weeks. The starting material, unfractionated whole blood, was used for total RNA extraction. Source material: whole blood. Receptors originate from a female donor in good health. Some clones in this sample may be carry-over from other donors' samples.

This clonotype was seen ten or more times. This sequence joins TRBV7-2 and TRBJ1-1; tentatively, D is TRBD1 (5 bases). The CDR3 is made up of 16 amino acids. V was clipped by 5 bases and J by 0 bases, with 16 bases between them. The germline V gene has CDR1 SGHTA and CDR2 FQGNSA. The CDR3 here is CASSPNYRNMNTEAFF. The CDR3 DNA sequence: TGTGCCAGCAGCCCTAATTACAGGAATATGAACACTGAAGCTTTCTTT.

This clonotype was seen only a few times. The rearrangement links TRBV4-1 to TRBJ2-3; D may be TRBD2 (6 bases). Trimming pared 8 bases from V and 0 bases from J, leaving 12 bases between. Germline CDR1 MGHRA, CDR2 YSYEKL. The CDR3 contains 14 residues. The CDR3 region is CASGLGGSTDTQYF. CDR3 sequence (DNA): TGCGCCAGCGGACTTGGGGGGAGCACAGATACGCAGTATTTT.

CDR3 amino acids: CSVVRQGYNEQFF. The CDR3 DNA is TGCAGCGTTGTTAGGCAGGGTTACAATGAGCAGTTCTTC. V and J are TRBV29-1 and TRBJ2-1, with a possible D match to TRBD1 (5 bases). The V gene lost 4 bases and the J gene lost 4 bases, with 11 bases spanning the gap. The CDR3 loop spans 13 amino acids. The germline V gene encodes CDR1 SQVTM and CDR2 ANQGSEA.

This clonotype was counted only a few times. The rearrangement links TRBV7-2 to TRBJ2-4; D assignment may be TRBD1 or TRBD2 (5 bases each). The CDR3 extends over 15 amino acids. V lost 1 base and J 12 bases, leaving 19 bases between the germline ends. Germline CDR1 reads SGHTA; CDR2 reads FQGNSA. CDR3 sequence: CASSLEARPIGGQYF. The DNA for the CDR3 is TGTGCCAGCAGCTTAGAGGCTAGGCCTATTGGGGGTCAGTACTTC.

This clonotype came up a few times. J is TRBJ1-2 and V is TRBV24-1; 7 nucleotides align to TRBD1. Looked up from germline, CDR1 is KGHDR and CDR2 is SFDVKD. This CDR3 comprises 15 residues. Trimming at V came to 3 bases and at J to 2 bases, leaving 5 bases not matched to a gene. The CDR3 coding sequence is TGTGCCACCAGTGATAACCGGGACAGAAACTATGGCTACACCTTC. Translation: CATSDNRDRNYGYTF.